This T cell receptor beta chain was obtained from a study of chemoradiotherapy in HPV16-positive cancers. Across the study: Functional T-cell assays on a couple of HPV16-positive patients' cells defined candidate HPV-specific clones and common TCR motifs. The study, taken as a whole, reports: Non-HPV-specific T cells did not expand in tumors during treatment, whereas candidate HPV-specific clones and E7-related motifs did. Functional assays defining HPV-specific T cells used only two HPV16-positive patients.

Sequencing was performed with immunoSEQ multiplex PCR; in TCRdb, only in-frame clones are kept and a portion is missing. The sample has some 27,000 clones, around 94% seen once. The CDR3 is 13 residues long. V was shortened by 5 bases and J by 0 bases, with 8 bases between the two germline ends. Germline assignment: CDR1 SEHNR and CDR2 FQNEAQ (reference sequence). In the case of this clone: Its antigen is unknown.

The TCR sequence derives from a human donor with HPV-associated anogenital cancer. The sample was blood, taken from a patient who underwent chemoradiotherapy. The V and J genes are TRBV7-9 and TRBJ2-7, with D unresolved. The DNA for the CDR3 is TGTGCCAGCAGCCCCGGCTACTCCTACGAGCAGTACTTC. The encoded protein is CASSPGYSYEQYF.